This TCR beta chain was observed in a study of brain metastases from non-small cell lung cancer (dated by TCRdb to the late 2010s). Regarding the study in general: The study profiled the immune microenvironment of paired resected primary tumors and brain metastases taken from patients with non-small-cell lung cancer.

Beyond this particular receptor, the publication reports: Paired brain metastases and primary tumors largely shared TCR repertoires, although T-cell densities in the metastases were sparse. T-cell infiltration was lower in brain metastases than in primary tumors (P < 0.001). T-cell clones appeared expanded in around two thirds of brain metastases relative to the matched primary tumors.

A cohort of 30 to 45 patients with surgically resected non-small-cell lung cancer, for whom both primary tumor and brain metastasis specimens were available, was included. Tumor specimens were archival formalin-fixed, paraffin-embedded tissues. According to the germline V gene, CDR1 reads SGHRS and CDR2 reads YFSETQ. The trim is 0 bases for V and 4 bases for J, with a gap of 5 bases between the germline ends. The CDR3 spans 13 residues, from the cysteine through the phenylalanine. Solely the CDR3 DNA is kept, with 39 bases framed from the first base. Libraries were prepared through the immunoSEQ multiplex PCR assay. Alongside a 770-gene immune expression panel, the team sequenced the T-cell receptor beta chain repertoire. TCRdb took this table from immuneACCESS and kept in-frame rearrangements with V and J called. Such tables lack part of the clones; where checked against another copy, unresolved V genes explain under half of the gap, and the rest is unexplained. The sample table contains about 690 clones; only one count was recorded for about 91% of them. 3.5% to 5.5% of the sample is in the top ten clones.

About this clone: Its specific antigen is unknown. No much larger clonotype is one base removed from it; base qualities were not supplied.

The specimen was tissue from a brain metastasis. The cell subset or site label, read with the paper, signifies: resected brain metastasis paired with primary lung tumor. The V and J genes are TRBV5-1 and TRBJ1-3; a confident D gene designation cannot be given. The sequence was collected from a donor at least 40 years old with non-small cell lung cancer. CDR3 reads: CASSLEAGNTIYF. The bases read TGCGCCAGCAGCTTGGAGGCGGGAAACACCATATATTTT.